The TCR beta chain described here comes from a study of cytomegalovirus exposure and HLA in healthy donors. CDR1 and CDR2 from the germline V gene are SGHAT and FQNNGV. Germline trimming cut 4 bases from V and 2 bases from J; bases unmatched to any gene: 5. This CDR3 has 16 residues. Primers for the PCR totalled 60 Vbeta and 13 Jbeta. TCRdb keeps only in-frame clones here, not all; method: immunoSEQ multiplex PCR. The table records about 110,000 clones, under 85% of them present only once. The J gene is TRBJ2-1, the V gene TRBV11-2; 10 bases are shared with TRBD1. The sample was PBMCs. This TCR was sampled from a man under 40 in good health and CMV-seropositive. The chain's CDR3 is CASSSPGTGAYNEQFF. As DNA, the CDR3 is TGTGCCAGCAGCTCCCCCGGGACAGGGGCCTACAATGAGCAGTTCTTC.